Each of the 19 T cell receptor beta chains below was sequenced from the same sample in a study of shared clonotypes between healthy human individuals. The table came from immunoSEQ multiplex PCR; TCRdb's copy has only in-frame clones and leaves some out. The repertoire holds about 1.5 million clones, with 98% as singletons. Material: naive CD4+ T cells sorted from blood. Subset denoted: CD45RA+ positively selected. Every receptor here comes from a man younger than 40 in good health.

Remarks on this clone: Other DNA sequences in the sample encode the same CDR3. The V gene is TRBV18, the J gene TRBJ2-7, with D perhaps matching TRBD1 or TRBD2 (5 bases each). The CDR3 consists of 13 residues. Germline assignment: CDR1 KGHSH and CDR2 LQKENI. V shed 3 bases and J shed 5 bases, with 11 bases lying between them. CDR3 amino acids: CASSPPGSHEQYF. The CDR3 DNA follows: TGTGCCAGCTCACCTCCAGGGAGCCACGAGCAGTACTTC.

The chain is built from TRBV27 and TRBJ1-5; TRBD1 is a possible D gene (6 bases). This CDR3 spans 17 amino acids. With 5 bases removed from V and 0 bases from J, the gap between germline ends came to 17 bases. Germline V CDR1 and CDR2: MNHEY, SMNVEV (reference sequence). CDR3 nucleotide sequence: TGTGCCAGCAGTCCAACCTATAGGGGGTATAGCAATCAGCCCCAGCATTTT. It specifies CASSPTYRGYSNQPQHF.

The J gene is TRBJ2-7, the V gene TRBV4-3; 7 bases are shared with TRBD2. This CDR3 region has 16 residues. V shed 0 bases and J 0 bases; nucleotides not matched to a gene: 5. Germline CDR1 is LGHNA and CDR2 is YSLEER. CDR3 loop: CASSQDLRTSSYEQYF. The CDR3 coding sequence is TGCGCCAGCAGCCAAGATTTGAGGACTAGCTCCTACGAGCAGTACTTC.

The chain uses TRBV7-2 and TRBJ2-5, with 9 bases matching TRBD2. Germline CDR1 reads SGHTA; CDR2 reads FQGNSA. V was clipped by 2 bases and J by 5 bases; unmatched bases: 6. The CDR3 is made up of 15 amino acids. Here the CDR3 reads CASSLRAAGGETQYF. The CDR3 DNA follows: TGTGCCAGCAGCTTAAGGGCGGCGGGAGGGGAGACCCAGTACTTC.

This clone has just one count. The rearrangement uses TRBV14 and TRBJ1-2; D call uncertain. Germline assignment: CDR1 SGHDN and CDR2 FVKESK. The CDR3 has 15 residues. Trimming removed 2 bases at V and 4 bases at J, with 14 bases between. The CDR3 is CASSQKAAAGYGYTF. The DNA for the CDR3 is TGTGCCAGCAGCCAAAAGGCAGCAGCTGGCTATGGCTACACCTTC.

A remark on this clone: The identical CDR3 is also encoded by other nucleotide sequences in the sample. V gene TRBV7-8 combines with J gene TRBJ1-1; no firm D call. The V end lost 5 bases, the J end lost 5 bases, and 9 bases lay between the germline ends. The CDR3 loop spans 12 amino acids. Germline assignment: CDR1 SGHVS and CDR2 FQNEAQ. The CDR3 is CASSRTGTEAFF. The CDR3 DNA reads TGTGCCAGCAGCCGAACGGGTACTGAAGCTTTCTTT. The full variable domain, rest sourced from reference TRBV7-8 and TRBJ1-1, is GAGVSQSPRYKVAKRGQDVALRCDPISGHVSLFWYQQALGQGPEFLTYFQNEAQLDKSGLPSDRFFAERPEGSVSTLKIQRTQQEDSAVYLCASSRTGTEAFFGQGTRLTVV.

The chain recombines TRBV18 with TRBJ2-1; possible D gene TRBD2, 5 bases. The germline gives CDR1 KGHSH, CDR2 LQKENI. V dropped 6 bases and J dropped 4 bases, with 13 bases sitting between them. This CDR3 is built from 14 residues. The CDR3 coding sequence is TGTGCCAGCTCTGAGGGTTCCAGATACAATGAGCAGTTCTTC. It specifies CASSEGSRYNEQFF.

The sample holds one count of this clone. The CDR3 reads CASSLFTQWGGSNEQYF. Here the CDR3 DNA reads TGTGCCAGCAGCTTGTTCACACAATGGGGGGGCTCGAACGAGCAGTACTTC. The chain carries TRBV5-5 and TRBJ2-7; tentatively, D is TRBD2 (7 bases). Trimming stripped 1 base from V and 5 bases from J, with 22 bases between. Germline CDR1 is SGHKS and CDR2 is YYEKEE (reference sequence). The CDR3 is made up of 17 amino acids.

On this clone itself: Sequence at one end of the junction differs from germline and may be a read error. The CDR3 region has the DNA TGCGCCAGCAGCCAAGGTTGGCTAACCAAGAACCCCGGGGAGCTGTTTTTT. Translated: CASSQGWLTKNPGELFF. The chain employs TRBV4-1 and TRBJ2-2; no reliable D call. Germline CDR1 is MGHRA and CDR2 is YSYEKL. This CDR3 is built from 17 residues.

The rearrangement uses TRBV29-1 and TRBJ2-5; D may be TRBD1 or TRBD2 (5 bases each). The germline V gene has CDR1 SQVTM and CDR2 ANQGSEA. V dropped 8 bases and J dropped 2 bases, with 15 bases sitting between them. The CDR3 is made up of 13 amino acids. The CDR3 nucleotides are TGCAGCTTCAAAAGGGACCTTCAAGAGACCCAGTACTTC. It encodes CSFKRDLQETQYF.

The chain employs TRBV7-3 and TRBJ2-7; D may be TRBD1 (6 bases). The CDR3 spans 14 residues. V dropped 2 bases and J dropped 5 bases, with 13 bases sitting between them. Germline V CDR1 and CDR2: SGHTA, FQGTGA. CDR3 region: CASSLQGSSHEQYF. The CDR3 coding sequence is TGTGCCAGCAGCTTACAGGGGAGTAGCCACGAGCAGTACTTC.

This chain joins TRBV27 and TRBJ1-1; no definite D call. This CDR3 is 14 amino acids long. V lost 2 bases to trimming and J lost 4 bases, with 11 bases between them. Per the germline V gene, CDR1 is MNHEY and CDR2 is SMNVEV (reference sequence). CDR3 nucleotide sequence: TGTGCCAGCAGTTTAGGCCGTCGAAGCACTGAAGCTTTCTTT. The encoded protein is CASSLGRRSTEAFF.

The chain recombines TRBV28 with TRBJ1-5, with TRBD1 matching 9 bases. This CDR3 comprises 16 residues. The germline gives CDR1 MDHEN, CDR2 SYDVKM. With V trimmed by 5 bases and J by 4 bases, 9 bases remained unmatched. CDR3 sequence reads: CASSRYGTGINQPQHF. The CDR3 nucleotides read TGTGCCAGCAGTCGGTACGGGACAGGGATTAATCAGCCCCAGCATTTT.

The genes are TRBV7-7 and TRBJ2-1; 13 bases align to TRBD2. Trimming cost V 5 bases and J 10 bases; bases outside gene matches: 8. The CDR3 sequence is 15 residues long. Germline CDR1 reads SSHAT; CDR2 reads FNYEAQ (reference sequence). CDR3: CASSTGLAGVVEQFF. In DNA form, the CDR3 reads TGTGCCAGCAGCACTGGACTAGCGGGAGTGGTGGAGCAGTTCTTC.

The CDR3 loop reads CASSFGGSGTEAFF. For the CDR3, the DNA is TGTGCCAGCAGTTTTGGGGGATCTGGCACTGAAGCTTTCTTT. The V gene is TRBV28, the J gene TRBJ1-1; TRBD1 might be the D (5 bases). Trimming took off 3 bases at V and 4 bases at J, with 12 bases between the two ends. CDR1 and CDR2 (germline): MDHEN, SYDVKM. The CDR3 is 14 amino acids. The whole variable domain, remainder taken from reference TRBV28 and TRBJ1-1, is DVKVTQSSRYLVKRTGEKVFLECVQDMDHENMFWYRQDPGLGLRLIYFSYDVKMKEKGDIPEGYSVSREKKERFSLILESASTNQTSMYLCASSFGGSGTEAFFGQGTRLTVV.

V is TRBV28 and J is TRBJ1-1; the D gene is possibly TRBD1 (5 bases). CDR1 MDHEN and CDR2 SYDVKM come from the germline V gene. The CDR3 totals 17 residues. Trimming cost V 0 bases and J 1 base, with 15 bases left between them. Written as DNA, the CDR3 is TGTGCCAGCAGTTTATGGGGAGAGGGGATGGGGAACACTGAAGCTTTCTTT. Its translation: CASSLWGEGMGNTEAFF.

This chain links TRBV6-1 with TRBJ2-7; 10 nucleotides align to TRBD1. J was trimmed by 6 bases and V by 2 bases; bases with no gene match: 4. This CDR3 region has 14 residues. Germline assignment: CDR1 MNHNS and CDR2 SASEGT. In DNA form, the CDR3 reads TGTGCCAGCAGTGAATGGGACAGGGGACGCGAGCAGTACTTC. It encodes CASSEWDRGREQYF.

The CDR3 region is CASSRDTSSYNEQFF. CDR3 nucleotide sequence: TGTGCCAGCAGCCGGGACACCAGCTCCTACAATGAGCAGTTCTTC. This chain joins TRBV6-5 and TRBJ2-1; TRBD1 might be the D (6 bases). V lost 6 bases to trimming and J lost 0 bases, with 12 bases between them. The CDR3 spans 15 residues. In germline, CDR1 is MNHEY, CDR2 SVGAGI.

V gene TRBV11-3 combines with J gene TRBJ2-5, with D maybe TRBD1 (6 bases). The V end was cut by 4 bases, the J end by 5 bases, with 14 bases between. This CDR3 contains 14 residues. Germline CDR1 SGHNT, CDR2 YENEEA. The CDR3 coding sequence is TGTGCCAGCAGCTCTTCAGGGGCAGGGGAGACCCAGTACTTC. Amino acid sequence: CASSSSGAGETQYF.